The rows below give T cell receptor beta chains drawn from one sample of a study of shared clonotypes between healthy human individuals. This table comes from immunoSEQ multiplex PCR, and its TCRdb copy is limited to in-frame clones, with some not included. The table records 1,500,000 or so clones, approximately 97% of them present only once. Source material: naive CD4+ T cells sorted from blood. The receptors stem from a young man in good health. The CDR3 runs from the conserved cysteine through the conserved F or W. A D gene is named only where the DNA matches it firmly. Expanded clones get a size class; other rows say once, few or many, or leave the size out.

clone_size j_call d_call v_call cdr3_nt cdr3_aa
- TRBJ1-5 - TRBV5-4 TGTGCCAGCAGCTTGGACCGAGATCAGCCCCAGCATTTT CASSLDRDQPQHF
- TRBJ2-7 TRBD2 TRBV30 TGTGCCTGGAGCCTACCTTTCTCGGGAGGGCCGTACGAGCAGTACTTC CAWSLPFSGGPYEQYF
- TRBJ2-1 TRBD2 TRBV14 TGTGCCAGCAGACCAAGTGGTCTAGCGGGAGGCGCCAATGAGCAGTTCTTC CASRPSGLAGGANEQFF
- TRBJ2-1 - TRBV6-5 TGTGCCAGCACCAAGGAGGGATACAATGAGCAGTTCTTC CASTKEGYNEQFF
- TRBJ2-7 - TRBV18 TGTGCCAGCTCATTGCTTGGGGAGACCTACGAGCAGTACTTC CASSLLGETYEQYF
- TRBJ2-1 TRBD2 TRBV18 TGTGCCAGCTCACTCGGGACTAGCGGGAACTACTACAATGAGCAGTTCTTC CASSLGTSGNYYNEQFF
- TRBJ2-1 - TRBV7-9 TGTGCCAGCAGCCCGACGGGAACCCACAATGAGCAGTTCTTC CASSPTGTHNEQFF
- TRBJ2-7 - TRBV11-2 TGTGCCAGCAGCTTAGAACTGGGAGGGGGGAGGTACTTC CASSLELGGGRYF
- TRBJ2-7 - TRBV27 TGTGCCAGCAGTCCCCGAGAGTACCCCTCCTCCTACGAGCAGTACTTC CASSPREYPSSYEQYF
- TRBJ1-1 - TRBV7-2 TGTGCCAGCAGCTTGGTGAACACTGAAGCTTTCTTT CASSLVNTEAFF
once TRBJ1-3 - TRBV30 TGTGCCTGGAGTGCGGGGCTCTCTGGAAACACCATATATTTT CAWSAGLSGNTIYF
- TRBJ1-2 TRBD1 TRBV9 TGTGCCAGCAGCGTAGACAGGGACAGGGGGCGAGCTCCCGGCTACACCTTC CASSVDRDRGRAPGYTF
- TRBJ1-5 - TRBV19 TGTGCCAGTAGCTTAAAGAGGAGCAATCAGCCCCAGCATTTT CASSLKRSNQPQHF
- TRBJ2-3 TRBD1 TRBV19 TGTGCCAGTAGTCGTGGACAGGGTGCAGATACGCAGTATTTT CASSRGQGADTQYF
- TRBJ1-3 - TRBV29-1 TGCAGCGTCGGGTACGCTGGAAACACCATATATTTT CSVGYAGNTIYF
- TRBJ2-5 TRBD1 TRBV11-2 TGTGCCAGCAGCTTAGGTGGGGGACAGGGGTTAGAGACCCAGTACTTC CASSLGGGQGLETQYF
once TRBJ2-3 TRBD2 TRBV5-4 TGTGCCAGCAGCTCCCAGCTAGCGGGAGTACGGGATACGCAGTATTTT CASSSQLAGVRDTQYF
- TRBJ2-5 - TRBV10-3 TGTGCCTCGCCGGGGGCTGGGGCAGGTCGTCGCGAGACCCAGTACTTC CASPGAGAGRRETQYF
- TRBJ1-1 - TRBV9 TGTGCCAGCAGCGTAGCCCCAGGGAGACCGAACACTGAAGCTTTCTTT CASSVAPGRPNTEAFF
- TRBJ2-2 - TRBV5-1 TGCGCCAGCAGCTTGGAGGCGGGGACAAACACCGGGGAGCTGTTTTTT CASSLEAGTNTGELFF
- TRBJ2-7 TRBD1 TRBV14 TGTGCCAGCAGCTTTAGGACAGGGAACGTCCACGAGCAGTACTTC CASSFRTGNVHEQYF
once TRBJ2-3 - TRBV18 TGTGCCAGCTCACCACCGATGGAAGGGCTTGCAACAGATACGCAGTATTTT CASSPPMEGLATDTQYF
- TRBJ1-2 TRBD1 TRBV19 TGTGCCAGTCGACGACAGGGCGGCTATGGCTACACCTTC CASRRQGGYGYTF
- TRBJ2-7 - TRBV19 TGTGCCAGTAGTTATGGACCTAAGCAGTACTTC CASSYGPKQYF
- TRBJ1-1 - TRBV28 TGTGCCATACTCCCGGGCGGCGTGAACACTGAAGCTTTCTTT CAILPGGVNTEAFF
- TRBJ2-1 - TRBV19 TGTGCCAGTAGTCTTGACAGAGCGATCCTCAATGAGCAGTTCTTC CASSLDRAILNEQFF
- TRBJ1-2 TRBD1 TRBV19 TGTGCCAGTAGTACCCGGCGGGACAGGGACTATGGCTACACCTTC CASSTRRDRDYGYTF
- TRBJ2-1 - TRBV7-2 TGTGCCAGCAGCTTGTCCCAGAGCTCCTACAATGAGCAGTTCTTC CASSLSQSSYNEQFF
- TRBJ2-3 TRBD2 TRBV5-1 TGCGCCAGCAGCCTCTTCCTAGCGGGGTGGGGCACAGATACGCAGTATTTT CASSLFLAGWGTDTQYF
- TRBJ2-7 TRBD2 TRBV28 TGTGCCAGCAGCCCAATAGCGGGACCATCCTACGAGCAGTACTTC CASSPIAGPSYEQYF
- TRBJ2-5 - TRBV7-2 TGTGCCAGCAGCTTAGGGCCCCCAGGGGACTACCAAGAGACCCAGTACTTC CASSLGPPGDYQETQYF
once TRBJ1-3 - TRBV27 TGTGCCAGCAGCGAAGAGACAGGCCGATTCGGTGCCTCTGGAAACACCATATATTTT CASSEETGRFGASGNTIYF
- TRBJ2-5 - TRBV11-2 TGTGCCAGCAGCTCCCGCGGACAGCACCAAGAGACCCAGTACTTC CASSSRGQHQETQYF
- TRBJ2-7 - TRBV19 TGTGCCAGTAGTATAGATCGCTCCGTCTACGAGCAGTACTTC CASSIDRSVYEQYF
- TRBJ1-2 TRBD1 TRBV9 TGTGCCAGCAGCGCAGGGACAGGGCAATACTATGGCTACACCTTC CASSAGTGQYYGYTF
- TRBJ1-1 - TRBV4-1 TGCGCCAGCAGCCAAGATCTGGGGAGGAACACTGAAGCTTTCTTT CASSQDLGRNTEAFF
once TRBJ1-4 - TRBV6-6 TGTGCCAGCAGTCAAAGGGGGGGCTATAATGAAAAACTGTTTTTT CASSQRGGYNEKLFF
- TRBJ2-2 - TRBV18 TGTGCCAGCTCACCACGAATAGCGGTGGACACCGGGGAGCTGTTTTTT CASSPRIAVDTGELFF
- TRBJ1-5 TRBD1 TRBV2 TGTGCCAGCAGTTTACAGGGGGGCGGTCAGCCCCAGCATTTT CASSLQGGGQPQHF
- TRBJ2-1 - TRBV15 TGTGCCACCAGAAGAGGGGGATACAATGAGCAGTTCTTC CATRRGGYNEQFF
- TRBJ2-1 TRBD2 TRBV12-5 TGTGCTAGTGCCCGCGGGGGACTGGTTGAGCAGTTCTTC CASARGGLVEQFF
- TRBJ1-5 - TRBV6-1 TGTGCCAGCAGTGAGCGTTGGGGCTTTAGCAATCAGCCCCAGCATTTT CASSERWGFSNQPQHF
- TRBJ1-5 - TRBV27 TGTGCCAGCAGTTTAAATGCGGCGAGCCTTAGCAATCAGCCCCAGCATTTT CASSLNAASLSNQPQHF
few TRBJ2-2 TRBD1 TRBV5-1 TGCGCCAGCAGCTGGACAGGGAACACCGGGGAGCTGTTTTTT CASSWTGNTGELFF
- TRBJ2-6 - TRBV29-1 TGCAGCGTTGAAGTACCGGGGGCCAACGTCCTGACTTTC CSVEVPGANVLTF
- TRBJ2-1 TRBD2 TRBV27 TGTGCCAGCAGTTTATGGGCGGGAGAGAGTTACAATGAGCAGTTCTTC CASSLWAGESYNEQFF
- TRBJ2-7 - TRBV28 TGTGCCAGCAGTTGGGTAGGGGGTAGGTACGAGCAGTACTTC CASSWVGGRYEQYF
- TRBJ1-4 - TRBV2 TGTGCCAGCAGTGTCCGTCTATCTAATGAAAAACTGTTTTTT CASSVRLSNEKLFF
- TRBJ1-2 - TRBV10-1 TGCGCCAGCACGGGCTATGGCTACACCTTC CASTGYGYTF
- TRBJ2-3 - TRBV7-2 TGTGCCAGCAGCTTAGGCGGTCCCACAGATACGCAGTATTTT CASSLGGPTDTQYF
once TRBJ2-7 - TRBV28 TGTGCCAGCAGACAAGGACAGAACTACGAGCAGTACTTC CASRQGQNYEQYF
- TRBJ2-7 TRBD1 TRBV28 TGTGCCAGCGGGACAGATTACGAGCAGTACTTC CASGTDYEQYF
- TRBJ1-2 - TRBV5-1 TGCGCCAGCACCCAGGACGGCGTTGGCTACACCTTC CASTQDGVGYTF
- TRBJ1-2 - TRBV29-1 TGCAGCGTTTCACCAAGGCTCGGGAAGGGCTACACCTTC CSVSPRLGKGYTF
- TRBJ1-1 TRBD1 TRBV19 TGTGCCAGTATCGACAGGGGGATTAGGGCTGAAGCTTTCTTT CASIDRGIRAEAFF
- TRBJ1-5 TRBD1 TRBV11-2 TGTGCCAGCAGCCACACAGACAGGGATAATCAGCCCCAGCATTTT CASSHTDRDNQPQHF
- TRBJ1-1 - TRBV28 TGTGCCAGCAGTAGGGGGGACACCGTGAACACTGAAGCTTTCTTT CASSRGDTVNTEAFF